This paragraph reports one TCR beta chain. The sample is drawn from a study of blood T cell repertoires in COVID-19. Assay used: immunoSEQ multiplex PCR; TCRdb lists only in-frame clones, some missing. The table includes 150,000 to 200,000 clones, roughly nine tenths detected once. Germline CDR1 reads SQVTM; CDR2 reads ANQGSEA. The CDR3 is made up of 16 amino acids. The V and J ends lost 8 bases and 1 base, in that order; junction bases with no gene match: 13. The sample consisted of peripheral blood. The TCR sequence derives from a man in his sixties with active or convalescent COVID-19. The chain recombines TRBV29-1 with TRBJ1-1; TRBD1 agrees at 10 bases. The CDR3 reads CSFRSTGGVTNTEAFF. The DNA of the CDR3 is TGCAGCTTCAGATCGACAGGGGGCGTCACGAACACTGAAGCTTTCTTT.